This note documents a single TCR beta chain sequence. This specimen belongs to a study of T-cell reconstitution after alpha-beta-depleted transplantation in children. CDR3 length: 14 amino acids. V dropped 0 bases and J dropped 1 base, with 10 bases sitting between them. CDR1 DFQATT and CDR2 SNEGSKA come from the germline V gene (reference sequence). Unique molecular identifiers were used to barcode this TCRbeta library. TCRdb re-called the PCR reads through MiXCR, storing one row per CDR3 protein. The sample includes fewer than 750,000 distinct CDR3 sequences, more than 20% of them seen just once. The TCR originated in a boy in the first two years of life with Wiskott-Aldrich syndrome, due to receive a stem cell transplant. The chain has TRBV20-1 and TRBJ2-7, with D perhaps TRBD1 or TRBD2 (5 bases each). This sample comprised PBMCs, obtained before TCRalphabeta/CD19-depleted stem cell transplant. The CDR3 DNA reads TGCAGTGCTAGAGATCCGGGACCATCCTACGAGCAGTACTTC. Protein sequence: CSARDPGPSYEQYF.